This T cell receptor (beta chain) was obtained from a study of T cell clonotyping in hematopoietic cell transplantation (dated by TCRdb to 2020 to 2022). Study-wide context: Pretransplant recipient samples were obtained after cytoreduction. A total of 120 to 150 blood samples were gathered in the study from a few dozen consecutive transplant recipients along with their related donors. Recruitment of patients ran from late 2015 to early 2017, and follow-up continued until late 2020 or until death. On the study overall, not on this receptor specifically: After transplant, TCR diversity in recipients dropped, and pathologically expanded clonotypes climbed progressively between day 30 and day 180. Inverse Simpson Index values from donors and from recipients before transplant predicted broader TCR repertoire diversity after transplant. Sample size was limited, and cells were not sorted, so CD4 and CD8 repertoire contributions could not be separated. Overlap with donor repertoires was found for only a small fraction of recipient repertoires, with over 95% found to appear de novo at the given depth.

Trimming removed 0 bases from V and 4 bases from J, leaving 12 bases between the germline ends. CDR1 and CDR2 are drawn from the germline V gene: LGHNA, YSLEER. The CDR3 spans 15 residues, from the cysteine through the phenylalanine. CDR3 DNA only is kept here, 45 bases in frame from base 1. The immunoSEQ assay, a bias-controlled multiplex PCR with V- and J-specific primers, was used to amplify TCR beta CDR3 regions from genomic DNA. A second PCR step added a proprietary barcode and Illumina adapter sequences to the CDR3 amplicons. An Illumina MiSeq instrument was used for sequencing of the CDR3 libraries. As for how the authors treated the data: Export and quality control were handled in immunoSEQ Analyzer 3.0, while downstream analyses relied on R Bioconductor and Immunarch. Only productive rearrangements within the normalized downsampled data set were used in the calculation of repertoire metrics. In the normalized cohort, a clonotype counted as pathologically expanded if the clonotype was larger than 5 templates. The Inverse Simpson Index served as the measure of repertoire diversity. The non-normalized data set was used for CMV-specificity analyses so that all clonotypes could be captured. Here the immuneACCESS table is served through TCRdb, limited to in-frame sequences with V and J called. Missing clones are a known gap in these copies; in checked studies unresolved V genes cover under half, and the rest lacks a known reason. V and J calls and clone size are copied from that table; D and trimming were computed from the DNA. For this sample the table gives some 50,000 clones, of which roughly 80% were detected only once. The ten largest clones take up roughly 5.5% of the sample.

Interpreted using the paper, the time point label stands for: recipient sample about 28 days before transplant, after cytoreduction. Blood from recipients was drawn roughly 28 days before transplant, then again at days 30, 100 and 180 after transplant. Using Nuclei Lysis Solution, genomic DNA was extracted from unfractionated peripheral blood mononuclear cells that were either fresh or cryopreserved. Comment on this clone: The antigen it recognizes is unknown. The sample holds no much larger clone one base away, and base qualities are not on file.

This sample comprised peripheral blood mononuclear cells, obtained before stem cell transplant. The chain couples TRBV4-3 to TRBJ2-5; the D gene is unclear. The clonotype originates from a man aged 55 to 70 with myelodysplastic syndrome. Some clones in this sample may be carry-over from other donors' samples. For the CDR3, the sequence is CASSQDTGRRETQYF. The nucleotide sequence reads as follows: TGCGCCAGCAGCCAAGACACGGGTCGGCGAGAGACCCAGTACTTC.